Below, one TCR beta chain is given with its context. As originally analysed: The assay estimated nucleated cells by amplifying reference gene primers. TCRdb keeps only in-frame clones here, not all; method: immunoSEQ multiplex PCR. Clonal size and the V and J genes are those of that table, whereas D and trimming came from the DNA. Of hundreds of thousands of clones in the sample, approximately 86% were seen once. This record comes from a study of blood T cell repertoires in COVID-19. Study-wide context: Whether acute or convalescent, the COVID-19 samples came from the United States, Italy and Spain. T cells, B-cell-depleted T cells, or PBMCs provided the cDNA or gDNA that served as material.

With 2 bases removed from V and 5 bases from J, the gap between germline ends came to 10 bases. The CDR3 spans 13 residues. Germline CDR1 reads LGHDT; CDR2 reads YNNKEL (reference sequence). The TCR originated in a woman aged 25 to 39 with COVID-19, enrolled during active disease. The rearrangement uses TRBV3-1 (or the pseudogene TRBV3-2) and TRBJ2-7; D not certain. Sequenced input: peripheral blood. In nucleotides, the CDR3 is TGTGCCAGCAGCCAACAGTCGAGGAACGAGCAGTACTTC. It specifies CASSQQSRNEQYF.